This T cell receptor (beta chain) was identified in a study of shared clonotypes between healthy human individuals. Findings and limits, study-wide: Sequencing depth was a factor that was expected to affect clonotype sharing among donors.

Adult Caucasians living in Nashville, Tennessee made up all of the donors. In the case of this clone: Its antigen is undetermined.

Each subset's genomic DNA was shared equally among a number of immunoSEQ plates. Methods used by the authors: ImmunoSEQ gave junction-only sequences without quality scores, so filtering differed. Only in-frame clones appear in the TCRdb table, and some are missing; sequencing was by immunoSEQ multiplex PCR. That table gives V, J and clone size, and the DNA gave D and trimming. In the table there are more than 450,000 clones, 60% to 85% of which are singletons. The ends were cut back, 0 bases at V and 5 bases at J, with 15 bases in the middle. Germline-derived CDR1 and CDR2 are SGDLS and YYNGEE. The CDR3 contains 16 residues.

The specimen sequenced was PBMCs. V gene TRBV9 combines with J gene TRBJ2-1, with D possibly being TRBD1 or TRBD2 (6 bases each). The clonotype originates from a woman aged 40 to 50 in good health. Some clones in this sample may be carry-over from other donors' samples. The CDR3 nucleotides are TGTGCCAGCAGCGTAGAGGGCGCCGGGGGCCACAATGAGCAGTTCTTC. Encoded protein: CASSVEGAGGHNEQFF.